Listed here are 6 T cell receptor beta chains from one sample, sequenced in a study of human thymus T cells. Resected material from corrective heart surgery provided the thymus tissue analysed. The assay was immunoSEQ multiplex PCR, and TCRdb's table has in-frame clones only and misses some. The sample carries tens of thousands of clones, approximately 96% recorded once. Sequencing input: thymus tissue. These receptors were taken from a boy in the first two years of life with a congenital heart defect but otherwise immunologically healthy.

This rearrangement joins TRBV28 to TRBJ1-2; TRBD1 is a possible D gene (5 bases). CDR1 and CDR2 from the germline V gene are MDHEN and SYDVKM. Trimming took off 4 bases at V and 2 bases at J, with 14 bases between the two ends. The CDR3 covers 15 residues. The DNA of the CDR3 is TGTGCCAGCAGTTCCCCCGGGACGGGGAACTATGGCTACACCTTC. It translates to CASSSPGTGNYGYTF.

This sequence joins TRBV6-5 and TRBJ1-1, with D uncertain. The CDR3 runs to 15 residues. The ends were cut back, 2 bases at V and 1 base at J, with 11 bases in the middle. From germline, CDR1 is MNHEY and CDR2 SVGAGI. The CDR3 coding sequence is TGTGCCAGCAGTTACAAAGGTCGGGGGAACACTGAAGCTTTCTTT. It translates to CASSYKGRGNTEAFF.

Written as DNA, the CDR3 is TGTGCCAGCAGCTTCGCAGGGCAGGGTGGAAACACCATATATTTT. Protein: CASSFAGQGGNTIYF. The V gene is TRBV7-8, the J gene TRBJ1-3, with a weak D call TRBD1 (5 bases). This CDR3 region has 15 residues. Trimming left V 3 bases short and J 3 bases short, with 12 bases between. Looked up from germline, CDR1 is SGHVS and CDR2 is FQNEAQ.

The rearrangement uses TRBV2 and TRBJ2-3; D not certain. Trimming removed 2 bases at V and 6 bases at J, with 18 bases between. CDR1 is SNHLY, CDR2 FYNNEI, per germline. The CDR3 contains 16 residues. Written as DNA, the CDR3 is TGTGCCAGCAGTGAATTCAAGGCAGGCCTCGAGGATACGCAGTATTTT. Residues: CASSEFKAGLEDTQYF.

V is TRBV28 and J is TRBJ1-3, with D hard to call. Looked up from germline, CDR1 is MDHEN and CDR2 is SYDVKM. V gave up 5 bases and J gave up 4 bases, with 12 bases separating them. CDR3 length: 14 amino acids. CDR3 protein: CASSPDPPGNTIYF. CDR3 nucleotides: TGTGCCAGCAGTCCCGACCCTCCAGGAAACACCATATATTTT.

The gene calls are TRBV5-1 and TRBJ2-1; 13 nucleotides agree with TRBD2. This CDR3 region has 16 residues. V dropped 0 bases and J dropped 5; count of bases not matched to a gene: 2. Per the germline V gene, CDR1 is SGHRS and CDR2 is YFSETQ. The CDR3 loop is CASSLAGTSGNNEQFF. The CDR3 DNA is TGCGCCAGCAGCTTGGCCGGGACTAGCGGGAACAATGAGCAGTTCTTC.